This TCR beta chain was sequenced during a study of cytomegalovirus exposure and HLA in healthy donors. All the people who gave samples were healthy bone marrow donors. Regarding this clone: Its antigen remains unidentified.

Vbeta (60) and Jbeta (13) primers were used in the PCR. Using immunoSEQ multiplex PCR, the repertoire was profiled, and TCRdb retains in-frame clones only, with some absent. The data contain some 200,000 clones, more than 60% of them seen just once; the ten biggest clones take up 2.5% to 3.5%. Whole-study results and caveats: By a later analysis, the bulk of CMV-associated TCR beta chains appeared HLA-restricted.

The CDR3 length is 20 residues. J gave up 2 bases and V 0 bases, and 13 bases lay outside the gene matches. Germline V gene sequence: CDR1 MGHRA, CDR2 YSYEKL. This sequence was found in a female donor in good health and CMV-seronegative. The sequencing sample was made of PBMCs. The rearrangement links TRBV4-1 to TRBJ2-3, with 11 bases lining up with TRBD2. The CDR3 spells CASSQDWASGGTPDTDTQYF. The CDR3 DNA is TGCGCCAGCAGCCAAGATTGGGCTAGCGGGGGGACCCCCGACACAGATACGCAGTATTTT.